This T cell receptor (beta chain) originates from a study of post-analysis software for immune sequencing data. Overall study results and limits: Roughly 5 TRBV segments, including TRBV5-6, TRBV5-1 and TRBV20-1, were more frequent in patients than controls.

V lost 2 bases to trimming and J lost 6 bases, with 20 bases between them. CDR1 and CDR2 (germline): LGHNT, FRNRAP. CDR3 size: 17 residues. A word on this clonotype: Its antigen is not identified.

Unique-molecular-identifier-tagged TCR beta cDNA libraries were used. Via MiXCR, TCRdb re-called the PCR reads, giving one row per CDR3 protein. Of roughly 800,000 distinct CDR3 sequences listed, about 45% are singletons. The rearrangement uses TRBV12-5 and TRBJ2-1, with D perhaps matching TRBD2 (7 bases). This sequence was found in a girl aged 10 to 17 with multiple sclerosis. Sequencing was performed on blood. The CDR3 nucleotides are TGTGCTAGTGGTTTGCCTACTAGCGTGCTACAGGGCAATGAGCAGTTCTTC. It encodes CASGLPTSVLQGNEQFF.